This T cell receptor (beta chain) appears in the sequencing data of a study of blood T cell repertoires in COVID-19. Study-level information: T cells, B-cell-depleted T cells, or PBMCs supplied cDNA or gDNA.

This CDR3 contains 14 residues. Germline CDR1 is MNHEY and CDR2 is SMNVEV (reference sequence). Trimming shortened V by 3 bases and J by 4 bases, and 12 bases separated the two germline ends. Only in-frame clones appear in the TCRdb table, and some are missing; sequencing was by immunoSEQ multiplex PCR. The table lists about 130,000 clones, roughly 86% of them singletons, with 3% to 4% in the top ten. This TCR derives from a woman aged 55-70 years with acute or convalescent COVID-19. The specimen sequenced was peripheral blood. The chain is built from TRBV27 and TRBJ1-2; D perhaps matches TRBD1 (5 bases). CDR3 sequence: CASSLAATGYGYTF. DNA of the CDR3: TGTGCCAGCAGTTTGGCGGCCACAGGCTATGGCTACACCTTC.